A selection of T cell receptor beta chains follows, all from one sample in a study of blood T cell repertoires in COVID-19. The repertoire was sequenced with immunoSEQ multiplex PCR; TCRdb's copy has only in-frame clones and lacks some. The table shows around 230,000 clones, with over 75% occurring only once. The source material was PBMCs or T cells enriched from blood (not recorded which). These receptors were taken from a man aged 35 to 55 who had recovered from COVID-19. CDR3s leave out the opening cysteine and the closing phenylalanine or tryptophan. Fields, in order: J gene, clone size, V gene, CDR3 protein. Clone size is shown for a subset of rows, as once, few, many or a class of expanded clone.

j_gene: TRBJ2-1
abundance: NA
v_gene: TRBV19
CDR3aa: ASTGGLAASSSYNEQF

j_gene: TRBJ2-4
abundance: NA
v_gene: TRBV25-1
CDR3aa: ASSELGGQGHRNIQY

j_gene: TRBJ2-7
abundance: NA
v_gene: TRBV5-6
CDR3aa: ASKQGVSYEQY

j_gene: TRBJ1-1
abundance: NA
v_gene: TRBV2
CDR3aa: ASSLYTEAF

j_gene: TRBJ1-5
abundance: few
v_gene: TRBV27
CDR3aa: ASNPQGWNQPQH

j_gene: TRBJ2-5
abundance: NA
v_gene: TRBV9
CDR3aa: ASSFTTGGEETQY

j_gene: TRBJ1-2
abundance: NA
v_gene: TRBV12-5
CDR3aa: ASGLVAQSSYGYT

j_gene: TRBJ1-2
abundance: NA
v_gene: TRBV18
CDR3aa: ASSPEDRPNYGYT

j_gene: TRBJ2-1
abundance: NA
v_gene: TRBV5-4
CDR3aa: ASSLVREQF

j_gene: TRBJ1-2
abundance: NA
v_gene: TRBV5-1
CDR3aa: ASSLGDRGRNYGYT

j_gene: TRBJ2-1
abundance: NA
v_gene: TRBV29-1
CDR3aa: SVVVGGTGAHNEQF

j_gene: TRBJ2-1
abundance: NA
v_gene: TRBV6-5
CDR3aa: ASSYSGGTSYNEQF

j_gene: TRBJ1-4
abundance: once
v_gene: TRBV2
CDR3aa: ASSEEQSFNEKLF

j_gene: TRBJ1-5
abundance: NA
v_gene: TRBV28
CDR3aa: ASNIPGTGFGSQPQH

j_gene: TRBJ1-6
abundance: NA
v_gene: TRBV2
CDR3aa: ASTQGGNSPLH

j_gene: TRBJ2-1
abundance: NA
v_gene: TRBV19
CDR3aa: ASSIRAANEQF

j_gene: TRBJ2-4
abundance: NA
v_gene: TRBV4-1
CDR3aa: ASSQDPGGRADKNIQY

j_gene: TRBJ2-7
abundance: NA
v_gene: TRBV6-1
CDR3aa: ASSEGSTGGDEQY

j_gene: TRBJ1-2
abundance: NA
v_gene: TRBV5-6
CDR3aa: ASSLELNGYT

j_gene: TRBJ2-7
abundance: NA
v_gene: TRBV4-2
CDR3aa: ASSQDRRAGDTQGEQY

j_gene: TRBJ2-3
abundance: NA
v_gene: TRBV10-1
CDR3aa: ASSRTSGATDTQY

j_gene: TRBJ2-1
abundance: NA
v_gene: TRBV19
CDR3aa: ASSIAENEQF

j_gene: TRBJ2-1
abundance: few
v_gene: TRBV7-9
CDR3aa: ASSSPGVILNNEQF

j_gene: TRBJ2-7
abundance: once
v_gene: TRBV7-9
CDR3aa: ASSESAGGLWEQY

j_gene: TRBJ2-1
abundance: NA
v_gene: TRBV7-6
CDR3aa: ASNGGPSYNEQF

j_gene: TRBJ2-2
abundance: NA
v_gene: TRBV5-6
CDR3aa: ASSLGLVNGGELF

j_gene: TRBJ2-3
abundance: NA
v_gene: TRBV5-1
CDR3aa: ASSLGGGITDTQY

j_gene: TRBJ1-2
abundance: NA
v_gene: TRBV7-2
CDR3aa: ASSPQENYGYT

j_gene: TRBJ2-7
abundance: NA
v_gene: TRBV19
CDR3aa: ASSLLRGGPPYEQY

j_gene: TRBJ2-5
abundance: NA
v_gene: TRBV3-1/TRBV3-2
CDR3aa: ASSQAVKSDRGEETQY

j_gene: TRBJ2-7
abundance: NA
v_gene: TRBV5-1
CDR3aa: ASSLEAGAYEQY

j_gene: TRBJ2-1
abundance: NA
v_gene: TRBV6-2/TRBV6-3
CDR3aa: ASSTGTSGPNEQF

j_gene: TRBJ2-1
abundance: NA
v_gene: TRBV13
CDR3aa: ASSLPRGGSENEQF

j_gene: TRBJ2-2
abundance: NA
v_gene: TRBV7-9
CDR3aa: ASSLSLAGITGELF

j_gene: TRBJ2-3
abundance: NA
v_gene: TRBV18
CDR3aa: ASSALNSGTSGSAADTQY

j_gene: TRBJ1-6
abundance: NA
v_gene: TRBV29-1
CDR3aa: SVRDRGPNSPLH